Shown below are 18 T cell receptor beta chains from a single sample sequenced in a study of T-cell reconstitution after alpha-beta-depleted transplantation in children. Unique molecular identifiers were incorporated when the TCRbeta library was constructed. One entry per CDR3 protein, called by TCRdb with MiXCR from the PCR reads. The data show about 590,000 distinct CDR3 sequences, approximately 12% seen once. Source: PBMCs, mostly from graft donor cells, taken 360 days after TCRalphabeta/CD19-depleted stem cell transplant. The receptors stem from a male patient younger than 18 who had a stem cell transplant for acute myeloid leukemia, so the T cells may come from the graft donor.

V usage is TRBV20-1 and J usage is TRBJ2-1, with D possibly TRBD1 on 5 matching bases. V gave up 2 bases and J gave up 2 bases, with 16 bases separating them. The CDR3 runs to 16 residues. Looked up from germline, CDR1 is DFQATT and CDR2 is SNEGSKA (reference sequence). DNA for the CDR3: TGCAGTGCTAGATACGGTGGGGCGTCCCCCTACAATGAGCAGTTCTTC. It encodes CSARYGGASPYNEQFF.

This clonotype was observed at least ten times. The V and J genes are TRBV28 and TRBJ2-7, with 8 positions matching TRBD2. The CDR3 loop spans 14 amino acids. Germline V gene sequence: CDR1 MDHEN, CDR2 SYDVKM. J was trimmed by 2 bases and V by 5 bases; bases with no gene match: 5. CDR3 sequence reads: CASSVAGLPYEQYF. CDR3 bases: TGTGCCAGCAGTGTAGCGGGACTTCCCTACGAGCAGTACTTC.

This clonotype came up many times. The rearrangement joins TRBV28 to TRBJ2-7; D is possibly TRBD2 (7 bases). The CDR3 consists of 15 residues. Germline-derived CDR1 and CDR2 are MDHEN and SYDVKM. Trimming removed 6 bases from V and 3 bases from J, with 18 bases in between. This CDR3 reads CASSMWDGGHYEQYF. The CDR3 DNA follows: TGTGCCAGCAGCATGTGGGACGGGGGGCACTACGAGCAGTACTTC.

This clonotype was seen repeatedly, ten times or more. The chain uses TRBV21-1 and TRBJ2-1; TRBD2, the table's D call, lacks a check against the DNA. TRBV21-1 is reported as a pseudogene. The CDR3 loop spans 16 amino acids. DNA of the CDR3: TGTGCCAGCAGCTCTCGACTAGCGGGAACCTACAATGAGCAGTTCTTC. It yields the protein CASSSRLAGTYNEQFF.

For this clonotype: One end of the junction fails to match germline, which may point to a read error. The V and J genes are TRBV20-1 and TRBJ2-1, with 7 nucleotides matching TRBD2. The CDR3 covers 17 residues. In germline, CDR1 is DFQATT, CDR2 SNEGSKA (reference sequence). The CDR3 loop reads CCARDPGGGSSYNEQFF. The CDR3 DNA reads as TGCTGTGCTAGAGATCCCGGAGGCGGGAGCTCCTACAATGAGCAGTTCTTC.

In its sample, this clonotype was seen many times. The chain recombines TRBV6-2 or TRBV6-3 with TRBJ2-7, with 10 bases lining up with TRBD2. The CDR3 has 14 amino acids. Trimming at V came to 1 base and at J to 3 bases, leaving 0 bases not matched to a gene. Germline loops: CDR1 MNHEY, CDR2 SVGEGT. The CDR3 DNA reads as TGTGCCAGCAGTTACTGGACTAGCGGCTACGAGCAGTACTTC. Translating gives CASSYWTSGYEQYF.

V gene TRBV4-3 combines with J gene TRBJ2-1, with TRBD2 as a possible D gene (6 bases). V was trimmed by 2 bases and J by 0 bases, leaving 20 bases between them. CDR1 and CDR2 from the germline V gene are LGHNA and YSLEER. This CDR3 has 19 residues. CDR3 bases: TGCGCCAGCAGCCAACCCTGGGGCGGGACGAACTTCTCCTACAATGAGCAGTTCTTC. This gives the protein CASSQPWGGTNFSYNEQFF.

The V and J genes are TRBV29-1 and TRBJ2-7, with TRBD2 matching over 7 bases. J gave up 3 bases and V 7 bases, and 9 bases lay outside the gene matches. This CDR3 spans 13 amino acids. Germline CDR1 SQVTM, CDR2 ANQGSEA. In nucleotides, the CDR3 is TGCAGCGCGCGGGCGGGAGTAAACTACGAGCAGTACTTC. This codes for CSARAGVNYEQYF.

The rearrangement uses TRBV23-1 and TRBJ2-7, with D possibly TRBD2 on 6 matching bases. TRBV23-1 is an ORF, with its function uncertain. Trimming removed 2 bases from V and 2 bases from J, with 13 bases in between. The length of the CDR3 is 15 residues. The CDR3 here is CASSQGTGSTYEQYF. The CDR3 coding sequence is TGCGCCAGCAGTCAAGGGACTGGATCTACCTACGAGCAGTACTTC.

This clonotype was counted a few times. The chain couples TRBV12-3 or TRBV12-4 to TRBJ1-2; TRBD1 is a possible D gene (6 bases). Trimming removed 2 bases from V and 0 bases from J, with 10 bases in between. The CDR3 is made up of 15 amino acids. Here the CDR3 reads CASSLRGQANYGYTF. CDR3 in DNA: TGTGCCAGCAGTTTACGGGGGCAGGCTAACTATGGCTACACCTTC.

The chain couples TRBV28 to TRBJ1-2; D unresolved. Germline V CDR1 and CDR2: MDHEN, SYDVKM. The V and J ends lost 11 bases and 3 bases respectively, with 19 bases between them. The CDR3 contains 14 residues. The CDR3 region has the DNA TGTGCCTTATCCAACCCCAGGATCTACTATGGCTACACCTTC. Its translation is CALSNPRIYYGYTF.

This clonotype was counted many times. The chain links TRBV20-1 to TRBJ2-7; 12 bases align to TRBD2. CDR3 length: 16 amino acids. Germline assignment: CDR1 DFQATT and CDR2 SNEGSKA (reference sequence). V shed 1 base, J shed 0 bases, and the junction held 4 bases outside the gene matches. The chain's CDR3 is CSARALAGGPSYEQYF. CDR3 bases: TGCAGTGCTAGAGCGCTAGCGGGAGGGCCCTCCTACGAGCAGTACTTC.

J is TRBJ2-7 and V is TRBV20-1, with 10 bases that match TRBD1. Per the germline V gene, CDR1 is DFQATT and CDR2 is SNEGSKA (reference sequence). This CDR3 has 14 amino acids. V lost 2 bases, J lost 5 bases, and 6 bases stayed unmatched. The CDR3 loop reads CSARRPGTGDEQYF. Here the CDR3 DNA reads TGCAGTGCTAGACGACCCGGGACAGGGGACGAGCAGTACTTC.

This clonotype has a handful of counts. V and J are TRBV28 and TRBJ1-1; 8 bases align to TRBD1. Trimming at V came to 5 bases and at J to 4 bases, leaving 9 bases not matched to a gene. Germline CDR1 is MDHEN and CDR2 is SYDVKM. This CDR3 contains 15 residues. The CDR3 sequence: CASSPQGVRGTEAFF. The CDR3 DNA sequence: TGTGCCAGCAGTCCACAGGGGGTCCGGGGCACTGAAGCTTTCTTT.

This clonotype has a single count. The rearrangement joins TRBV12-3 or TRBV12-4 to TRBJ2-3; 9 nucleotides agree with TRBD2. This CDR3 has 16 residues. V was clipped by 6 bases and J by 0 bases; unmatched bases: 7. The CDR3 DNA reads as TGTGCCAGCAGCCGGGTGACTAGCGGAAGCACAGATACGCAGTATTTT. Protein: CASSRVTSGSTDTQYF.

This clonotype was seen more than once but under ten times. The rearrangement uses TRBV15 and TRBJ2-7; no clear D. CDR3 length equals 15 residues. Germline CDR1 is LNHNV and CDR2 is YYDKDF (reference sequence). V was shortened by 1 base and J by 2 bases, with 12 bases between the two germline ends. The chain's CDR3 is CATSRATPRAYEQYF. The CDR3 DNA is TGTGCCACCAGCAGAGCCACTCCTCGGGCCTACGAGCAGTACTTC.

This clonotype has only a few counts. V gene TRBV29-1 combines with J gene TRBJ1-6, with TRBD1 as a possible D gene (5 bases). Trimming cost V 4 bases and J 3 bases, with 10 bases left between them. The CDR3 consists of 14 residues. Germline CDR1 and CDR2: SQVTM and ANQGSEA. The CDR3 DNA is TGCAGCGTTGTAGTAGGGGACTATAATTCACCCCTCCACTTT. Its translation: CSVVVGDYNSPLHF. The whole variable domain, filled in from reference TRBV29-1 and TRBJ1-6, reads SAVISQKPSRDICQRGTSLTIQCQVDSQVTMMFWYRQQPGQSLTLIATANQGSEATYESGFVIDKFPISRPNLTFSTLTVSNMSPEDSSIYLCSVVVGDYNSPLHFGNGTRLTVT.

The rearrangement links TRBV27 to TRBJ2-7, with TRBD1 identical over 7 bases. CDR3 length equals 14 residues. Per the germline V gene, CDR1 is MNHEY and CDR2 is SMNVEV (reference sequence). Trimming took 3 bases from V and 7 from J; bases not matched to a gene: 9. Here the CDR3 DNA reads TGTGCCAGCAGTTTCCGACAGGGAGTGGGTGAGCAGTACTTC. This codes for CASSFRQGVGEQYF.